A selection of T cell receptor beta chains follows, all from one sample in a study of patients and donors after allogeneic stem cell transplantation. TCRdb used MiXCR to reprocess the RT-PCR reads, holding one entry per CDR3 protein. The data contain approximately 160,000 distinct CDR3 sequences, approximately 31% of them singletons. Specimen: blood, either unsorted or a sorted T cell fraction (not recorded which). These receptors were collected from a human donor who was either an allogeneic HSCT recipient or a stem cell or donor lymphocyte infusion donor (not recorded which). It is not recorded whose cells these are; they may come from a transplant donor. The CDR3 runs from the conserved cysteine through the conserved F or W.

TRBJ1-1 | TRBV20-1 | CSARAWTDLNTEAFF
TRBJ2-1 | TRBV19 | CASSMGSSYNEQFF
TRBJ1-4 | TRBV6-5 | CASSYGGEKLFF
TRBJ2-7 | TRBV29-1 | CSVEGVAYEQYF
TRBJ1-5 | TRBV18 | CASSPGQFNQPQHF
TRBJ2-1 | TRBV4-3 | CASSHGQGAASYNEQFF
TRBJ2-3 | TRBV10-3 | CATNRGQGSDTQYF
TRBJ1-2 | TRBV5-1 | CASSLSLTGTNYGYTF
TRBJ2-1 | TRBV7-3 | CASSLGPDEQFF
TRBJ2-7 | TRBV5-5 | CASSLLGRVTYEQYF
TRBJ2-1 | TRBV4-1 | CASSQDGRLSYNEQFF
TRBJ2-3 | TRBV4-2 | CASSQEGKYSLGTDTQYF
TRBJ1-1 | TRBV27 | CASSRDRVNTEAFF
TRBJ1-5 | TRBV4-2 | CASSQDLEQPQHF
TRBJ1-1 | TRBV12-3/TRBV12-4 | CASSFSGLGTEAFF
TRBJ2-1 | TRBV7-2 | CASSSDWTPYNEQFF
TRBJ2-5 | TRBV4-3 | CASSQVSGPEETQYF
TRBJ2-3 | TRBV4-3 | CASSPPKSGRSPDTQYF
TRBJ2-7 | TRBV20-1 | CSPSGRAGNEQYF
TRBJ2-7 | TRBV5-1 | CASSYGGELIYEQYF
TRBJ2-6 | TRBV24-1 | CATSDGRAGSGANVLTF
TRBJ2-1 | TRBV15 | CATAGGRDEQFF
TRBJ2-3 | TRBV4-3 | CASSHGGTDTQYF
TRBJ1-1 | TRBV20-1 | CSARGGLNTEAFF
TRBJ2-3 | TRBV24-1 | CATSEDRLTQGTQYF
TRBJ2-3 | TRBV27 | CASRMGDTQYF
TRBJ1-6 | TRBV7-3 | CASSPGVHSPLHF
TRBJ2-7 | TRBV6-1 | CASSVDYLHPYEQYF
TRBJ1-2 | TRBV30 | CAWSGDTYGYTF
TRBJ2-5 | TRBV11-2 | CASSFVFETQYF
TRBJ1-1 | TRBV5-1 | CASSGRGQGLRNTEAFF
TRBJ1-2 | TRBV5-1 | CASSLRGQGEGYTF
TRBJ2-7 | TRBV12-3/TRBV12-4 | CASSLAPYEQYF
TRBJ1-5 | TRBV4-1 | CASSLQGPDQPQHF
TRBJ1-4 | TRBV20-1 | CSAIQTGSEKLFF
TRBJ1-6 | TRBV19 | CASTLGPGIDNSPLHF
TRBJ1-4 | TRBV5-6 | CASSSGRATNEKLFF
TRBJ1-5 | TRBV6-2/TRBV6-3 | CATSFPRAPQHF
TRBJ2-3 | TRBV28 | CASSNSDADTQYF
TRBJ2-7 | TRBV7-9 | CASRETSGSLYEQYF
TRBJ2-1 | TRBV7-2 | CASSLALAGGPENEQFF
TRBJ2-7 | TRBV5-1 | CASSLVWSGGIYEQYF
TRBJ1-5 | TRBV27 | CASSLLSSNQPQHF
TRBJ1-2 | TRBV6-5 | CASSYGGTAYGYTF
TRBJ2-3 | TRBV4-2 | CASSPGQGTDTQYF
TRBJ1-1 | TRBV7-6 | CASSHPLDRDTEAFF
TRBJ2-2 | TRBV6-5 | CASTRTSPMDTGELFF
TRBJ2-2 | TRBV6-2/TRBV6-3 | CASSPLGRRNTGELFF
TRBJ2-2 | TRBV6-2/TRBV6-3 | CASSYLMAAGQGELFF
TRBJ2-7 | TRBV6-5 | CASREGLAGVNEQYF
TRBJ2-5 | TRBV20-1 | CSAQGTTAFPRETQYF
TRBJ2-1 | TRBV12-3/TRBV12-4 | CASSFTRLAVSNEQFF